In its sample, the clone carrying this T cell receptor (beta chain) was seen a few times. Its target is unknown. TCRbeta library construction was performed incorporating unique molecular identifiers. MiXCR, run by TCRdb on the PCR reads, gives a single entry per CDR3 protein. In the table there are around 670,000 distinct CDR3 sequences, under 15% of which are singletons. The data were obtained in a study of T-cell reconstitution after alpha-beta-depleted transplantation in children. Study-wide findings and caveats: Approximately two months post-transplant, alpha-beta T cells reportedly originated from several hundred expanded graft clones. The main origin of T-cell counts and diversity one year after transplant was newly produced T cells.

Germline V gene lookup returns CDR1 LNHDA and CDR2 SQIVND (reference sequence). The CDR3 sequence is 14 residues long. The germline V and J ends were trimmed by 4 bases and 3 bases, with 12 bases remaining between them. The receptor was derived from a girl aged 2 to 10 with congenital amegakaryocytic thrombocytopenia, due to receive a stem cell transplant. This sequence joins TRBV19 and TRBJ2-5, with D perhaps matching TRBD1 (6 bases). The material sequenced was PBMCs, taken before TCRalphabeta/CD19-depleted stem cell transplant. The CDR3 here is CASSTWTEEETQYF. The CDR3 DNA follows: TGTGCCAGTAGTACCTGGACAGAAGAAGAGACCCAGTACTTC.